This TCR beta chain was captured by sequencing in a study of technical replicates of blood from a handful of donors. Profiled with immunoSEQ multiplex PCR; TCRdb holds only in-frame clones, not every one. The profile shows about 75,000 clones, roughly nine tenths of them singletons. This clone occurred once. This CDR3 is built from 15 residues. Deletions cut 1 base from V and 0 bases from J, with 10 bases between. CDR1 is MGHRA, CDR2 YSYEKL, per germline. This TCR came from a human donor in good health. Some clones in this sample may be carry-over from other donors' samples. V is TRBV4-1 and J is TRBJ2-7, with D possibly being TRBD2 (6 bases). The sample consisted of T cells isolated from PBMCs. In DNA, the CDR3 is TGCGCCAGCAGCCAAGGGTCGGGGGTCTCCTACGAGCAGTACTTC. Translated: CASSQGSGVSYEQYF.